This record looks at one T cell receptor beta chain sequence and its context. Its antigen is as yet unknown. The sample comes from a study of metastatic and nonmetastatic thyroid tumors. About the research overall: Repertoires from blood and tumor or nodule tissue of malignant and benign thyroid patients were compared. General study findings and limits: The study reportedly found significantly higher TCR beta diversity in malignant thyroid tumors than benign nodules, in blood and tumor.

The V end lost 2 bases, the J end lost 8 bases, and 12 bases lay between the germline ends. Germline V gene data show CDR1 as KGHSH and CDR2 as LQKENI. The length of the CDR3 is 13 residues. Source study methods: To classify distant metastasis in papillary thyroid cancer, a model was built from CDR3 differences across clinicopathological groups. TCRdb re-clonotyped the PCR reads through MiXCR. For this entry, the V and J calls and clone size follow TCRdb and not the study's own pipeline. Of under 5,000 clones listed, approximately 35% were seen once; the top ten hold around a third. Until they underwent thyroid surgery, no patient had received any treatment.

The rearrangement links TRBV18 to TRBJ1-2; D not certain. Specimen: tumor tissue. The TCR sequence derives from a male donor with papillary thyroid cancer or a benign thyroid nodule (not recorded which). Some clones in this sample may be carry-over from other donors' samples. This chain's CDR3 is CASSPYISEGYTF. The CDR3 nucleotides are TGTGCCAGCTCACCATACATTTCGGAAGGCTACACCTTC.